These 14 T cell receptor beta chains were sequenced from one sample in a study of cytomegalovirus exposure and HLA in healthy donors. PCR primers comprised 60 Vbeta and 13 Jbeta primers. Method: immunoSEQ multiplex PCR; TCRdb's copy keeps in-frame clones and lacks some. The sample has 90,000 to 150,000 clones; about 16% are singletons. Source material: PBMCs. All receptors derive from a woman aged 18-35 years in good health and CMV-seronegative.

The genes are TRBV27 and TRBJ2-7; 8 bases line up with TRBD1. CDR3 size: 15 residues. Losses at the gene ends were 4 bases for V and 5 bases for J; bases not matched to a gene: 10. Germline CDR1 is MNHEY and CDR2 is SMNVEV (reference sequence). This CDR3 is CASSSRAGGLDEQYF. The CDR3 bases are TGTGCCAGCAGTTCTAGGGCAGGGGGCCTTGACGAGCAGTACTTC.

This rearrangement joins TRBV28 to TRBJ2-7; no definite D call. Germline values: CDR1 MDHEN, CDR2 SYDVKM. V shed 2 bases and J shed 3 bases, with 20 bases lying between them. The length of the CDR3 is 17 residues. The CDR3 loop reads CASSLDERQSPFYEQYF. In nucleotides, the CDR3 is TGTGCCAGCAGTTTAGATGAACGACAAAGTCCCTTCTACGAGCAGTACTTC. The full variable domain, its missing parts supplied by reference TRBV28 and TRBJ2-7, is DVKVTQSSRYLVKRTGEKVFLECVQDMDHENMFWYRQDPGLGLRLIYFSYDVKMKEKGDIPEGYSVSREKKERFSLILESASTNQTSMYLCASSLDERQSPFYEQYFGPGTRLTVT.

Concerning this clone: The germline gene is not matched at one end of the junction; a read error may be the cause. V is TRBV7-7 and J is TRBJ2-5; 8 bases map to TRBD1. Per the germline V gene, CDR1 is SSHAT and CDR2 is FNYEAQ (reference sequence). The CDR3 covers 13 residues. The CDR3 loop is CASSGQGAETQYF. Here the CDR3 DNA reads TGTGCTAGCAGCGGACAGGGTGCCGAGACCCAGTACTTC.

This clone turned up a few times. The chain uses TRBV30 and TRBJ1-6; TRBD1 matches 8 bases. The CDR3 sequence is 15 residues long. In germline, CDR1 is GTSNPN, CDR2 SVGIG (reference sequence). The V and J ends lost 2 bases and 9 bases, in that order; junction bases with no gene match: 9. The chain's CDR3 is CAWSRADRETSPLHF. CDR3 nucleotides: TGTGCCTGGAGTAGGGCGGACAGGGAAACTTCACCCCTCCACTTT.

This clone was found a few times. The rearrangement uses TRBV4-1 and TRBJ1-4, with 10 bases aligning to TRBD1. Germline V gene data show CDR1 as MGHRA and CDR2 as YSYEKL. This CDR3 region has 15 residues. J lost 8 bases, V lost 4 bases, and 7 bases had no gene match. CDR3 amino acids: CASSPTSGQGEKLFF. DNA of the CDR3: TGCGCCAGCAGCCCCACCTCGGGACAGGGGGAAAAACTGTTTTTT.

The chain combines TRBV28 with TRBJ1-2, with TRBD1 identical over 8 bases. CDR3 size: 12 residues. Trimming cost V 3 bases and J 8 bases; bases outside gene matches: 2. CDR1 is MDHEN and CDR2 is SYDVKM in the germline V gene. The CDR3: CASSLTGVGYTF. CDR3 DNA: TGTGCCAGCAGTTTGACAGGGGTCGGCTACACCTTC.

This clone was seen only a few times. V and J are TRBV2 and TRBJ2-3, with 7 positions matching TRBD2. CDR3 size: 15 residues. The V gene end was trimmed by 6 bases and the J gene end by 0 bases; junction bases not matched to a gene: 6. Germline assignment: CDR1 SNHLY and CDR2 FYNNEI. CDR3 region: CASSRDYTSTDTQYF. The CDR3 bases are TGTGCCAGCAGCCGGGACTACACTAGCACAGATACGCAGTATTTT.

This sequence joins TRBV4-1 and TRBJ1-4, with D hard to call. The germline V gene encodes CDR1 MGHRA and CDR2 YSYEKL. Trimming removed 4 bases at V and 10 bases at J, with 16 bases between. The CDR3 sequence is 14 residues long. CDR3 in amino acids: CASSPGLLGAKLFF. For the CDR3, the DNA is TGCGCCAGCAGCCCGGGTCTCCTAGGAGCAAAACTGTTTTTT.

This clone occurred a few times. This rearrangement joins TRBV5-6 to TRBJ1-2; TRBD1 might be the D (6 bases). V lost 1 base, J lost 8 bases, and 12 bases lay in between. The CDR3 loop spans 13 amino acids. The germline V gene has CDR1 SGHDT and CDR2 YYEEEE. The CDR3 protein is CASSLTGTLGYTF. The CDR3 DNA follows: TGTGCCAGCAGCTTGACAGGGACGTTAGGCTACACCTTC.

This clone has only a few counts. The chain employs TRBV19 and TRBJ2-1, with 7 bases fitting TRBD2. Germline lookup yields CDR1 LNHDA and CDR2 SQIVND (reference sequence). Germline trimming cut 3 bases from V and 0 bases from J; bases unmatched to any gene: 5. CDR3 length: 16 residues. The CDR3 DNA is TGTGCCAGTAGTATCACCACTAGCGTCTCCTACAATGAGCAGTTCTTC. This codes for CASSITTSVSYNEQFF.

This clone was seen more than once but under ten times. This chain connects TRBV10-3 to TRBJ2-2; D is possibly TRBD1 (6 bases). V shed 7 bases and J shed 6 bases, with 9 bases lying between them. Germline V gives CDR1 ENHRY, CDR2 SYGVKD. The CDR3 runs to 12 residues. Written as DNA, the CDR3 is TGTGCCATCACACAGGGTGCCGGGGAGCTGTTTTTT. This codes for CAITQGAGELFF.

This clone was seen more than once but under ten times. The chain has TRBV5-4 and TRBJ2-7; 8 bases are shared with TRBD1. Trimming took 4 bases from V and 3 from J; bases not matched to a gene: 6. This CDR3 comprises 14 residues. Per the germline V gene, CDR1 is SGHNT and CDR2 is YYREEE (reference sequence). The CDR3 is CASSTGQGGYEQYF. For the CDR3, the DNA is TGTGCCAGCAGCACCGGACAGGGTGGCTACGAGCAGTACTTC. The full variable domain, with the rest looked up from reference TRBV5-4 and TRBJ2-7, is ETGVTQSPTHLIKTRGQQVTLRCSSQSGHNTVSWYQQALGQGPQFIFQYYREEENGRGNFPPRFSGLQFPNYSSELNVNALELDDSALYLCASSTGQGGYEQYFGPGTRLTVT.

CDR3 bases: TGTGCCAGCAGCGTAGGAGCGGGGGGCCCGAACACCGGGGAGCTGTTTTTT. Encoded protein: CASSVGAGGPNTGELFF. The chain is built from TRBV9 and TRBJ2-2, with 9 bases identical to TRBD2. Germline V lookup: CDR1 SGDLS, CDR2 YYNGEE. This CDR3 region has 17 residues. V dropped 0 bases and J dropped 0; count of bases not matched to a gene: 3.

This chain connects TRBV5-1 to TRBJ1-1, with no clear D. V lost 0 bases to trimming and J lost 5 bases, with 17 bases between them. Germline V gene data show CDR1 as SGHRS and CDR2 as YFSETQ. The CDR3 covers 16 residues. This CDR3 reads CASSLVGDWRVTEAFF. The CDR3 DNA is TGCGCCAGCAGCTTGGTTGGGGATTGGAGGGTTACTGAAGCTTTCTTT.